The T cell receptor (beta chain) described here comes from a study of CD8+ T cells in alopecia areata. For the study at large: Treated patients' severity was scored by percentage of affected scalp area.

V shed 0 bases and J 9 bases; nucleotides not matched to a gene: 16. The germline V gene encodes CDR1 LGHNA and CDR2 YNFKEQ. The CDR3 has 17 amino acids. Treatment of the sample: oral pan-JAK inhibitor, 5-10 mg twice daily. Researchers took lesional scalp punch biopsies and peripheral blood from people who were alopecia areata patients. RNA extraction was followed by reverse transcription into cDNA, which acted as the sequencing template. Clones were read by immunoSEQ multiplex PCR, and TCRdb kept only the in-frame ones, dropping some. The sample contains 190,000 or so clones, roughly 61% of which appear only once.

The rearrangement joins TRBV4-2 to TRBJ2-5; 7 bases fit TRBD2. The TCR sequence derives from a human donor with alopecia areata. This material consisted of CD8+ T cells sorted from blood, taken at week 24, from a patient treated with tofacitinib. CDR3 in DNA: TGTGCCAGCAGCCAAGATCGGACGAGCGGGGCCTTGGGGGCCCAGTACTTC. Translation: CASSQDRTSGALGAQYF.